This T cell receptor beta chain was identified in a study of cytomegalovirus exposure and HLA in healthy donors. This clone was detected only a few times. PCR employed 60 Vbeta and 13 Jbeta primers. Clones were sequenced by immunoSEQ multiplex PCR, and TCRdb holds only the in-frame ones, with some missing. The sample yields a few hundred thousand clones, approximately 82% seen once. The sequence was obtained from a woman between 55 and 75 years old in good health and CMV-seropositive. The sample comprised PBMCs.

The CDR3 protein is CAISEGWVGTNTDTQYF. Written as DNA, the CDR3 is TGTGCCATCAGTGAGGGGTGGGTGGGGACTAACACAGATACGCAGTATTTT. The chain carries TRBV10-3 and TRBJ2-3; 7 nucleotides line up with TRBD2. Germline V CDR1 and CDR2: ENHRY, SYGVKD. There are 17 residues in the CDR3. The ends lost 2 bases at V and 2 bases at J; junction bases unmatched: 10.